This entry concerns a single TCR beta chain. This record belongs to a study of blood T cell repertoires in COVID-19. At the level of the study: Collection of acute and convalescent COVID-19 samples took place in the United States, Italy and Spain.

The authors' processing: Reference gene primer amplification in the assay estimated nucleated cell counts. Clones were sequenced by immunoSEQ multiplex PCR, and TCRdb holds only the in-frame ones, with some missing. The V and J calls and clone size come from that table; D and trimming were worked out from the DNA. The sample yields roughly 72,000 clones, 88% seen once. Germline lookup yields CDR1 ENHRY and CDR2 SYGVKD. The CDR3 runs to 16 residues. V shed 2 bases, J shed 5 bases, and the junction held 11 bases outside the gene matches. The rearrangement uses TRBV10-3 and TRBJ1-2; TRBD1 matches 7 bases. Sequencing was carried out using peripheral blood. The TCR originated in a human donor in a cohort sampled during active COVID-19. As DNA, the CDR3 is TGTGCCATCAGTGAGGCTTACGACAGGGCCAATTATGGCTACACCTTC. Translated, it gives CAISEAYDRANYGYTF.